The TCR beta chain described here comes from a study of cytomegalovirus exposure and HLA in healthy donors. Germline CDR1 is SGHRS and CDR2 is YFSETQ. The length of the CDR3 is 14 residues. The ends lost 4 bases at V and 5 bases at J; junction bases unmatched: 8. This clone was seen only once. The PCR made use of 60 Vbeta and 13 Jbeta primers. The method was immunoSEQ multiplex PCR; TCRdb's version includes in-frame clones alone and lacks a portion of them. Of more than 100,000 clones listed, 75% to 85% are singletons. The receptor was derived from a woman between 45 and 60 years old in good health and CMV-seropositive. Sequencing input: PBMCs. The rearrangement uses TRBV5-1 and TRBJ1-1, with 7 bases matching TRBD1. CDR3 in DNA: TGCGCCAGCAGCAAGCAGGGGGGACCTACTGAAGCTTTCTTT. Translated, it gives CASSKQGGPTEAFF.